This TCR beta chain was sequenced for a study of T cells in Graves' hyperthyroidism and ophthalmopathy. There are many counts of this clonotype. The antigen remains unidentified. Amplified regions were TCR beta CDR3 sequences from RNA transcripts. The HTBI primer set drove a first-round RT-PCR of the TCR CDR3. TCRdb independently ran MiXCR on the multiplex PCR reads; one entry per CDR3 protein. The repertoire holds about 680,000 distinct CDR3 sequences, with around a third as singletons. The CDR3 spans 14 residues. Per germline, CDR1 DFQATT and CDR2 SNEGSKA (reference sequence). V lost 5 bases, J lost 2 bases, and 15 bases lay in between. Whole-study results and caveats: Most thyroid clonotypes expanded above 0.001 were also detected in blood.

This chain uses TRBV20-1 with TRBJ2-5, with a weak D call TRBD1 (6 bases). The sequenced sample consisted of blood. The TCR comes from a woman aged 35 to 49 with Graves' hyperthyroidism. CDR3 in amino acids: CSARLTGQQETQYF. CDR3 bases: TGCAGTGCTCGCCTGACAGGACAACAAGAGACCCAGTACTTC.